This entry features one T cell receptor beta chain sequence. The antigen is undetermined. The V gene lost 6 bases and the J gene lost 0 bases, with 19 bases spanning the gap. Per germline, CDR1 SGHDT and CDR2 YYEEEE. The CDR3 loop spans 17 amino acids. The data were obtained in a study of cytomegalovirus exposure and HLA in healthy donors. Study information: Earlier findings included about 120 million unique TCR beta sequences obtained from about 170 million T cells. Regarding the study as a whole: Among TCR beta chains, those listed as cytomegalovirus-associated numbered more than 150.

Nobody recorded the CMV serostatus of this donor. PCR amplification relied on 60 Vbeta primers (plus 13 Jbeta primers). TCRdb's copy holds only in-frame clones and misses some; the assay was immunoSEQ multiplex PCR. The repertoire holds around 90,000 clones, 64% seen once, with 2.3% in the top ten. The rearrangement joins TRBV5-6 to TRBJ1-3; possible D gene TRBD1, 5 bases. This clonotype was obtained from a human donor in good health. The material sequenced was PBMCs. The CDR3 spells CASTMIWGGSSGNTIYF. The CDR3 DNA follows: TGTGCCAGCACTATGATATGGGGCGGAAGCTCTGGAAACACCATATATTTT.